This is a list of T cell receptor beta chains from one sample in a study of a mutant IDH1 vaccine in newly diagnosed glioma. The repertoire was sequenced with immunoSEQ multiplex PCR; TCRdb's copy has only in-frame clones and lacks some. The repertoire holds around 54,000 clones, with roughly 80% as singletons. The specimen was PBMCs, collected from a glioma patient treated with radiotherapy, temozolomide or both. The receptors derive from a man younger than 35 with glioma. Each CDR3 is given with its conserved first and last residue. D genes are given only for firm matches. Clone sizes are given selectively: once, few, many, or a class where the clone is expanded.

d_gene: .
j_gene: TRBJ2-7
v_gene: TRBV5-6
abundance: .
CDR3nt: TGTGCCAGCAGCTGGGCAGGTTCCTACGAGCAGTACTTC
CDR3aa: CASSWAGSYEQYF

d_gene: .
j_gene: TRBJ2-7
v_gene: TRBV29-1
abundance: .
CDR3nt: TGCAGCGTTGCCAGGGACGGAAACTACGAGCAGTACTTC
CDR3aa: CSVARDGNYEQYF

d_gene: .
j_gene: TRBJ2-6
v_gene: TRBV18
abundance: .
CDR3nt: TGTGCCAGCTCACCACCGGGCAGAAGTTCCAACGTCCTGACTTTC
CDR3aa: CASSPPGRSSNVLTF

d_gene: .
j_gene: TRBJ2-3
v_gene: TRBV27
abundance: .
CDR3nt: TGTGCCAGCAGTTCAACTAGCAGGAGCACAGATACGCAGTATTTT
CDR3aa: CASSSTSRSTDTQYF

d_gene: .
j_gene: TRBJ2-6
v_gene: TRBV23-1
abundance: once
CDR3nt: TGCGCCAGCCTTTACCGCGCAGGGAACTCTGGGGCCAACGTCCTGACTTTC
CDR3aa: CASLYRAGNSGANVLTF

d_gene: TRBD1
j_gene: TRBJ2-7
v_gene: TRBV18
abundance: .
CDR3nt: TGTGCCAGCTCCCCCCCCGCGCTGGGACAGAAATACGAGCAGTACTTC
CDR3aa: CASSPPALGQKYEQYF

d_gene: .
j_gene: TRBJ1-2
v_gene: TRBV7-8
abundance: .
CDR3nt: TGTGCCAGCAGCTTAGTCAGGCCCCAAGATGGCTACACCTTC
CDR3aa: CASSLVRPQDGYTF

d_gene: .
j_gene: TRBJ2-2
v_gene: TRBV6-1
abundance: .
CDR3nt: TGTGCCACCCTAGGGGGACCCTACACCGGGGAGCTGTTTTTT
CDR3aa: CATLGGPYTGELFF

d_gene: TRBD1
j_gene: TRBJ2-5
v_gene: TRBV6-4
abundance: .
CDR3nt: TGTGCCAGCAGTGCCTCAGGGGGCGAAGGCCAAGAGACCCAGTACTTC
CDR3aa: CASSASGGEGQETQYF

d_gene: .
j_gene: TRBJ2-7
v_gene: TRBV6-1
abundance: .
CDR3nt: TGTGCCAGCAGGGGGAGGAGCTCCTACGAGCAGTACTTC
CDR3aa: CASRGRSSYEQYF

d_gene: .
j_gene: TRBJ1-1
v_gene: TRBV18
abundance: .
CDR3nt: TGTGCCAGCTCACCAGAGCTGGGGAACACTGAAGCTTTCTTT
CDR3aa: CASSPELGNTEAFF

d_gene: .
j_gene: TRBJ1-2
v_gene: TRBV10-3
abundance: .
CDR3nt: TGTGCCATCGGTCGGGGAGCCAGGGGTGGCTACACCTTC
CDR3aa: CAIGRGARGGYTF

d_gene: TRBD1
j_gene: TRBJ2-7
v_gene: TRBV28
abundance: .
CDR3nt: TGTGCCAGCAGTTTATCGCGGACAGGGGGGCGCGAGCAGTACTTC
CDR3aa: CASSLSRTGGREQYF

d_gene: TRBD2
j_gene: TRBJ2-3
v_gene: TRBV5-4
abundance: .
CDR3nt: TGTGCCAGCAGCGATGGGACTAGCAGCACAGATACGCAGTATTTT
CDR3aa: CASSDGTSSTDTQYF

d_gene: .
j_gene: TRBJ1-1
v_gene: TRBV9
abundance: .
CDR3nt: TGTGCCAGCAGCGTATCAGGCAGGGAAGCTTTCTTT
CDR3aa: CASSVSGREAFF

d_gene: TRBD1
j_gene: TRBJ1-3
v_gene: TRBV30
abundance: .
CDR3nt: TGTGCCTGGAGTGGAGAACCGGGACAGGGGAGCTCTGGAAACACCATATATTTT
CDR3aa: CAWSGEPGQGSSGNTIYF

d_gene: .
j_gene: TRBJ1-1
v_gene: TRBV6-5
abundance: few
CDR3nt: TGTGCCAGCAGTTACGAGGGATTCGCTGAAGCTTTCTTT
CDR3aa: CASSYEGFAEAFF

d_gene: TRBD1
j_gene: TRBJ1-5
v_gene: TRBV30
abundance: few
CDR3nt: TGTGCCTGGAGCCTACAGGGGAGCAGCAATCAGCCCCAGCATTTT
CDR3aa: CAWSLQGSSNQPQHF

d_gene: .
j_gene: TRBJ1-4
v_gene: TRBV7-9
abundance: .
CDR3nt: TGTGCCAGCAGCTTAGGCCAGGGTCCTGAAAAACTGTTTTTT
CDR3aa: CASSLGQGPEKLFF

d_gene: TRBD1
j_gene: TRBJ1-1
v_gene: TRBV27
abundance: few
CDR3nt: TGTGCCAGCAGCCTTCTTCGGACAGGGGGCGGTCGGGGCACTGAAGCTTTCTTT
CDR3aa: CASSLLRTGGGRGTEAFF

d_gene: .
j_gene: TRBJ1-5
v_gene: TRBV4-1
abundance: .
CDR3nt: TGCGCCAGCAGCCAAGAAGGGACATCAATCCAGCCCCAGCATTTT
CDR3aa: CASSQEGTSIQPQHF

d_gene: TRBD1
j_gene: TRBJ1-4
v_gene: TRBV4-3
abundance: .
CDR3nt: TGCGCCAGCAGCCAAGGATCCAGGGGGAATAATGAAAAACTGTTTTTT
CDR3aa: CASSQGSRGNNEKLFF

d_gene: TRBD1
j_gene: TRBJ2-1
v_gene: TRBV13
abundance: .
CDR3nt: TGTGCCAGCAGCTTACGTGGGACAGCTTTTTCCCGAGCCTACAATGAGCAGTTCTTC
CDR3aa: CASSLRGTAFSRAYNEQFF

d_gene: TRBD2
j_gene: TRBJ2-2
v_gene: TRBV5-1
abundance: .
CDR3nt: TGCGCCAGCAGCGGAGCTAGCGGGAGGATCAACACCGGGGAGCTGTTTTTT
CDR3aa: CASSGASGRINTGELFF

d_gene: .
j_gene: TRBJ2-7
v_gene: TRBV9
abundance: medium-sized
CDR3nt: TGTGCCAGCAGCACCCGGGACGGTGGGGCCTACGAGCAGTACTTC
CDR3aa: CASSTRDGGAYEQYF

d_gene: .
j_gene: TRBJ1-1
v_gene: TRBV2
abundance: few
CDR3nt: TGTGCCAGCAGTGAAAGGACTGGGGTAGGGACTGAAGCTTTCTTT
CDR3aa: CASSERTGVGTEAFF

d_gene: .
j_gene: TRBJ2-3
v_gene: TRBV9
abundance: .
CDR3nt: TGTGCCAGCAGCGTAGGGGGGACCAGGACAGATACGCAGTATTTT
CDR3aa: CASSVGGTRTDTQYF

d_gene: TRBD1
j_gene: TRBJ2-7
v_gene: TRBV7-9
abundance: .
CDR3nt: TGTGCCAGCAGCTTCGGGGACAGGGGGCCCGAGCAGTACTTC
CDR3aa: CASSFGDRGPEQYF

d_gene: .
j_gene: TRBJ2-1
v_gene: TRBV10-3
abundance: .
CDR3nt: TGTGCCATCAGTGGGACAGATCCATTCAATGAGCAGTTCTTC
CDR3aa: CAISGTDPFNEQFF